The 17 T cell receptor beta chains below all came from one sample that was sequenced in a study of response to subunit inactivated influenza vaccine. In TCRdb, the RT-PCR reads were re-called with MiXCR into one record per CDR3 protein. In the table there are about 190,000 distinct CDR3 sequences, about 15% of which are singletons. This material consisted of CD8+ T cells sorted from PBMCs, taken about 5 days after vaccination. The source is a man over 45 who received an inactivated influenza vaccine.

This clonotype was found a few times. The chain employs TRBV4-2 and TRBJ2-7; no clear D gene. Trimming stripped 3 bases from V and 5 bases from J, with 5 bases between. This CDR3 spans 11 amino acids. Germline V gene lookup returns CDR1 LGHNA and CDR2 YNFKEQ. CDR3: CASSQGHEQYF. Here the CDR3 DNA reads TGTGCCAGCAGCCAGGGCCACGAGCAGTACTTC.

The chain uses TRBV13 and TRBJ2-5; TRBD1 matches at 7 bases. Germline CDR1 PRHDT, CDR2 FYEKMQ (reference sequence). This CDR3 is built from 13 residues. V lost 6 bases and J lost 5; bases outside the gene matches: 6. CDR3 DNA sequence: TGTGCCAGCAGTACGACAGGGAGTGAGACCCAGTACTTC. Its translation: CASSTTGSETQYF. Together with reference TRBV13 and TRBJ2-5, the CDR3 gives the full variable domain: AAGVIQSPRHLIKEKRETATLKCYPIPRHDTVYWYQQGPGQDPQFLISFYEKMQSDKGSIPDRFSAQQFSDYHSELNMSSLELGDSALYFCASSTTGSETQYFGPGTRLLVL.

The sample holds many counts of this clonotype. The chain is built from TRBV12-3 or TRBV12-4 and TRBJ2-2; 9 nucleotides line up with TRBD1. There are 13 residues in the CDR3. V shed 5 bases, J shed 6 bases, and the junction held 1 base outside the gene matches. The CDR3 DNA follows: TGTGCCAGCAGTCGGACAGGGGCCGGGGAGCTGTTTTTT. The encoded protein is CASSRTGAGELFF.

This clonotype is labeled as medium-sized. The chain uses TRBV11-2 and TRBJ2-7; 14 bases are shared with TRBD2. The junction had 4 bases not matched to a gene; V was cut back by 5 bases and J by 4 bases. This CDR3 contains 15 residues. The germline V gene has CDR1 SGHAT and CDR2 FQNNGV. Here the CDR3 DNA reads TGTGCCAGCAGCGTGGGACTAGCGGGAGTATACGAGCAGTACTTC. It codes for CASSVGLAGVYEQYF.

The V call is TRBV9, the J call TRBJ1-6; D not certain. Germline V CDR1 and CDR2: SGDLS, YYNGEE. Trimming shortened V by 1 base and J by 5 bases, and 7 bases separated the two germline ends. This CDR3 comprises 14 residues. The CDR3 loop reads CASSVSGNNSPLHF. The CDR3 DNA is TGTGCCAGCAGCGTATCCGGGAATAATTCACCCCTCCACTTT.

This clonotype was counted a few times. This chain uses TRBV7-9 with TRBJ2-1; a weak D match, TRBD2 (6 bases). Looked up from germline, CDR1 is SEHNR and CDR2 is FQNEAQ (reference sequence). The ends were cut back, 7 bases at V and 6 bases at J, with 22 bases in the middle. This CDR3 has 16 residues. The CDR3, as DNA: TGTGCCAGCACCCACTCCGGGACTCCTTTTCCCAATGAGCAGTTCTTC. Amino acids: CASTHSGTPFPNEQFF.

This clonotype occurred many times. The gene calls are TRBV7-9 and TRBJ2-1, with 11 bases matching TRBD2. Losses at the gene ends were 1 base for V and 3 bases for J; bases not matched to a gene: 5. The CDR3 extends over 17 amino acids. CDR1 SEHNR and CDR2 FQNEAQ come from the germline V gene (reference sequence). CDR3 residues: CASSLGKLAGDYNEQFF. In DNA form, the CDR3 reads TGTGCCAGCAGCTTAGGTAAACTAGCGGGAGACTACAATGAGCAGTTCTTC.

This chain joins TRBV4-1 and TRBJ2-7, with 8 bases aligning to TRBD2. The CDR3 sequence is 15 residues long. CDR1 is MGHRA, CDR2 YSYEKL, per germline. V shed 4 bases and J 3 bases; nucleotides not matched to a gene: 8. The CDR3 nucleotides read TGCGCCAGCAGCCTTCGGACGGGGGGGTTCTACGAGCAGTACTTC. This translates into CASSLRTGGFYEQYF.

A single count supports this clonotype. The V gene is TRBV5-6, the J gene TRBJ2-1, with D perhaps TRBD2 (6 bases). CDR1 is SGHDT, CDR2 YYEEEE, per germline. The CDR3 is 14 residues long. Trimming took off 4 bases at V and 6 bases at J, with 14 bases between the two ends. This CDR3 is CASSPSGGANEQFF. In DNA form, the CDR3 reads TGTGCCAGCAGCCCATCCGGAGGGGCCAATGAGCAGTTCTTC.

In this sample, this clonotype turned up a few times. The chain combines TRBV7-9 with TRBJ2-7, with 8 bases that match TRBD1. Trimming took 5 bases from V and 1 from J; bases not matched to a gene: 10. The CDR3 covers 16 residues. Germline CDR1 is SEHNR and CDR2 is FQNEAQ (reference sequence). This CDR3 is CASSPGTGLSSYEQYF. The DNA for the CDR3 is TGTGCCAGCAGCCCCGGGACAGGTCTTTCTTCCTACGAGCAGTACTTC.

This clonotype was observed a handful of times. CDR3 bases: TGCAGTGCTCTCCGACTAGCGGGAGGTGCGGATACGCAGTATTTT. Translated: CSALRLAGGADTQYF. This rearrangement joins TRBV20-1 to TRBJ2-3, with TRBD2 matching over 13 bases. The CDR3 spans 15 residues. Trimming took 5 bases from V and 6 from J; bases not matched to a gene: 8. Germline V gene data show CDR1 as DFQATT and CDR2 as SNEGSKA (reference sequence).

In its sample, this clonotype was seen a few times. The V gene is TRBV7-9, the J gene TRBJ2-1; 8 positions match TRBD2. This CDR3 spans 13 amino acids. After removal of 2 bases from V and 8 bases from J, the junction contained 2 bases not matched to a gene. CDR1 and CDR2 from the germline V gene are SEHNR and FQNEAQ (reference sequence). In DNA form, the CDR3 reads TGTGCCAGCAGCTTACCGGGAGGGGATGAGCAGTTCTTC. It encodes CASSLPGGDEQFF.

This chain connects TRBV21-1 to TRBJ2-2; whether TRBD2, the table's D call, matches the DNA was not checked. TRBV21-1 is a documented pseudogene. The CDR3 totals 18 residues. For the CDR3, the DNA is TGTGCCAGCAGCAAGGTCCAGCGGGAGGGTTCGAACACCGGGGAGCTGTTTTTT. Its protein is CASSKVQREGSNTGELFF.

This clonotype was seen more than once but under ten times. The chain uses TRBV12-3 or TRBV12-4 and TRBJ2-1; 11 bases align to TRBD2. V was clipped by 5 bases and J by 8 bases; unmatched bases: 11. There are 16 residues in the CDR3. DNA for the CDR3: TGTGCCAGCAGTCCCCTAACTAGCGGGGGCGGGGATGAGCAGTTCTTC. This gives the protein CASSPLTSGGGDEQFF.

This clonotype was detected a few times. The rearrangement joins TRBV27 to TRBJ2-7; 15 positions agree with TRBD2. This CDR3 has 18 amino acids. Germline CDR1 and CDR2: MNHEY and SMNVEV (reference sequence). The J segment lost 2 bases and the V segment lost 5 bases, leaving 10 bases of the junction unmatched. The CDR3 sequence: CASSPLGLAGGPPYEQYF. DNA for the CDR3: TGTGCCAGCAGTCCCCTCGGACTAGCGGGAGGGCCTCCCTACGAGCAGTACTTC.

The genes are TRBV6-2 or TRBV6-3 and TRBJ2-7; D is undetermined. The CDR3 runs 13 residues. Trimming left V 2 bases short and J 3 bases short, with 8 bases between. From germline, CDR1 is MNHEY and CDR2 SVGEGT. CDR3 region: CASSYAIYYEQYF. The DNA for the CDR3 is TGTGCCAGCAGTTACGCTATTTACTACGAGCAGTACTTC.

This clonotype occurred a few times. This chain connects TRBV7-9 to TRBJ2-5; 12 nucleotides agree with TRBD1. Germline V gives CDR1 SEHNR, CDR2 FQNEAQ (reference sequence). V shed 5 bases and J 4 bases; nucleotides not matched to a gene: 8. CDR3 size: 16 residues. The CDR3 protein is CASSDTGTGGGETQYF. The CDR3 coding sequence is TGTGCCAGCAGCGATACCGGGACAGGGGGCGGAGAGACCCAGTACTTC.